The 18 T cell receptor beta chains in this list originate from one sample, sequenced in a study of T cell changes during pregnancy in multiple sclerosis. Libraries were prepared by immunoSEQ multiplex PCR; TCRdb keeps only in-frame clonotypes and omits some of them. This table has about 45,000 clones, just under 95% appearing once. This specimen consisted of CD4+ T cells from peripheral blood mononuclear cells, obtained in the third trimester of pregnancy. The receptors come from a female donor with multiple sclerosis, enrolled in a pregnancy study.

The V and J genes are TRBV18 and TRBJ2-7, with TRBD1 as a possible D gene (5 bases). The CDR3 loop spans 13 amino acids. V was cut by 2 bases and J by 6 bases, with 11 bases left in between. Germline V gene sequence: CDR1 KGHSH, CDR2 LQKENI. This chain's CDR3 is CASSPGAGPEQYF. The CDR3 nucleotides are TGTGCCAGCTCACCAGGGGCAGGACCCGAGCAGTACTTC.

V usage is TRBV29-1 and J usage is TRBJ2-1; D not certain. Germline CDR1 is SQVTM and CDR2 is ANQGSEA. V was pared by 6 bases and J by 8 bases, with 14 bases between. CDR3 length: 12 residues. The CDR3 is CSVKVDRDEQFF. For the CDR3, the DNA is TGCAGCGTAAAGGTAGATCGGGATGAGCAGTTCTTC.

This chain links TRBV5-4 with TRBJ2-5, with 10 bases that match TRBD2. This CDR3 region has 17 residues. Germline CDR1 is SGHNT and CDR2 is YYREEE (reference sequence). Germline trimming cut 4 bases from V and 2 bases from J; bases unmatched to any gene: 11. The CDR3 DNA sequence: TGTGCCAGCAGCAATGGAGGGCGGACTAGCGGACAAGAGACCCAGTACTTC. Encoded protein: CASSNGGRTSGQETQYF.

This chain links TRBV6-6 with TRBJ2-3; TRBD2 matches at 10 bases. This CDR3 is built from 15 residues. CDR1 is MNHNY and CDR2 is SVGAGI in the germline V gene (reference sequence). J lost 4 bases, V lost 6 bases, and 7 bases had no gene match. For the CDR3, the DNA is TGTGCCAGCAGACGGGCTAGCGGGAGCGCAGATACGCAGTATTTT. Amino acids: CASRRASGSADTQYF.

V usage is TRBV7-9 and J usage is TRBJ2-3; the D gene is possibly TRBD2 (5 bases). Per the germline V gene, CDR1 is SEHNR and CDR2 is FQNEAQ (reference sequence). V dropped 1 base and J dropped 6 bases, with 17 bases sitting between them. The CDR3 has 16 amino acids. In DNA form, the CDR3 reads TGTGCCAGCAGCTTAGAAGGACTCATCGTAACGGATACGCAGTATTTT. It specifies CASSLEGLIVTDTQYF.

This chain joins TRBV6-1 and TRBJ2-7; 10 bases are shared with TRBD2. Germline V gives CDR1 MNHNS, CDR2 SASEGT. CDR3 length equals 14 residues. Trimming removed 7 bases from V and 3 bases from J; junction bases left unmatched: 6. The CDR3 coding sequence is TGTGCCAGCATAGGGACTAGCGAGATCTACGAGCAGTACTTC. This gives the protein CASIGTSEIYEQYF.

This chain uses TRBV5-5 with TRBJ1-2; unclear D gene. This CDR3 region has 15 residues. Trimming removed 1 base from V and 4 bases from J, with 14 bases in between. From germline, CDR1 is SGHKS and CDR2 YYEKEE (reference sequence). The CDR3, as DNA: TGTGCCAGCAGCTTGCTCCAGACGGCTAGCTATGGCTACACCTTC. Translating it yields CASSLLQTASYGYTF.

The count of this clone is one. The chain couples TRBV7-6 to TRBJ2-7; TRBD1 might be the D (6 bases). The CDR3 covers 15 residues. Germline CDR1 is SGHVS and CDR2 is FNYEAQ. V lost 6 bases and J 4 bases, leaving 19 bases between the germline ends. CDR3 sequence reads: CASRKGTNPSYEQYF. The CDR3 DNA reads TGTGCCAGCAGGAAGGGGACAAACCCTTCGTACGAGCAGTACTTC. The variable domain in full, completed from reference TRBV7-6 and TRBJ2-7, reads GAGVSQSPRYKVTKRGQDVALRCDPISGHVSLYWYRQALGQGPEFLTYFNYEAQQDKSGLPNDRFSAERPEGSISTLTIQRTEQRDSAMYRCASRKGTNPSYEQYFGPGTRLTVT.

The rearrangement joins TRBV18 to TRBJ1-1; maybe TRBD1 (6 bases). Germline V gene data show CDR1 as KGHSH and CDR2 as LQKENI. V shed 0 bases and J shed 0 bases, with 8 bases lying between them. This CDR3 has 15 residues. The CDR3: CASSPPKGVNTEAFF. In nucleotides, the CDR3 is TGTGCCAGCTCACCACCTAAGGGGGTGAACACTGAAGCTTTCTTT.

This rearrangement joins TRBV7-8 to TRBJ2-7; the D gene is possibly TRBD2 (6 bases). V was cut by 5 bases and J by 4 bases, with 15 bases left in between. This CDR3 comprises 14 residues. Germline-derived CDR1 and CDR2 are SGHVS and FQNEAQ. This CDR3 is CASSISLAVYEQYF. CDR3 DNA: TGTGCCAGCAGCATAAGTTTAGCGGTATACGAGCAGTACTTC.

V is TRBV27 and J is TRBJ2-1; D possibly corresponds to TRBD1 (6 bases). CDR1 is MNHEY and CDR2 is SMNVEV in the germline V gene (reference sequence). With 1 base removed from V and 0 bases from J, the gap between germline ends came to 10 bases. This CDR3 comprises 16 residues. CDR3 region: CASSLLTGSSYNEQFF. The DNA of the CDR3 is TGTGCCAGCAGTTTATTGACAGGTAGCTCCTACAATGAGCAGTTCTTC.

The chain combines TRBV5-8 with TRBJ2-5, with D possibly being TRBD2 (6 bases). Deletions cut 0 bases from V and 0 bases from J, with 15 bases between. From germline, CDR1 is SGHTS and CDR2 YDEGEE. CDR3 length: 17 amino acids. The DNA for the CDR3 is TGTGCCAGCAGCTTGGGGGCGGGGAGTGGTTACCAAGAGACCCAGTACTTC. Translating it yields CASSLGAGSGYQETQYF.

This sequence joins TRBV28 and TRBJ1-3, with 9 nucleotides matching TRBD1. Germline V CDR1 and CDR2: MDHEN, SYDVKM. The CDR3 spans 14 residues. V lost 5 bases and J lost 4; bases outside the gene matches: 3. DNA for the CDR3: TGTGCCAGCAGTCGGGACAGGGCCGGAAACACCATATATTTT. Translating it yields CASSRDRAGNTIYF.

V usage is TRBV28 and J usage is TRBJ2-1, with 7 bases lining up with TRBD2. With 6 bases clipped from V and 9 bases from J, the junction kept 11 bases outside the gene matches. CDR3 size: 14 residues. Germline CDR1 reads MDHEN; CDR2 reads SYDVKM. Written as DNA, the CDR3 is TGTGCCAGCAGGATCGGCGGGAGTCGCGCTGAGCAGTTCTTC. Translating it yields CASRIGGSRAEQFF.

The CDR3 region has the DNA TGTGCCGGGTCGGGGGGCTTAGAGACCCAGTACTTC. This gives the protein CAGSGGLETQYF. This chain uses TRBV7-9 with TRBJ2-5; the D gene is possibly TRBD2 (7 bases). The germline V gene has CDR1 SEHNR and CDR2 FQNEAQ (reference sequence). The V end was cut by 11 bases, the J end by 4 bases, with 14 bases between. The CDR3 is made up of 12 amino acids.

The chain employs TRBV28 and TRBJ2-3; 8 bases agree with TRBD2. Losses at the gene ends were 5 bases for V and 2 bases for J; bases not matched to a gene: 12. Germline lookup yields CDR1 MDHEN and CDR2 SYDVKM. The CDR3 totals 17 residues. In DNA, the CDR3 is TGTGCCAGCAGTCAAATCAGCGGGAGTCTTAACACAGATACGCAGTATTTT. This translates into CASSQISGSLNTDTQYF.

CDR3 nucleotide sequence: TGTGCCAGCAGGGCGGGAGGGCCAAGAAATGAGCAGTTCTTC. It yields the protein CASRAGGPRNEQFF. The V gene is TRBV25-1, the J gene TRBJ2-1, with 9 positions matching TRBD2. V dropped 6 bases and J dropped 7; count of bases not matched to a gene: 7. This CDR3 comprises 14 residues. Germline-derived CDR1 and CDR2 are MGHDK and SYGVNS.

The chain uses TRBV5-1 and TRBJ2-3, with 8 bases identical to TRBD2. Trimming took 4 bases from V and 2 from J; bases not matched to a gene: 3. This CDR3 region has 14 residues. Germline CDR1 SGHRS, CDR2 YFSETQ. This CDR3 is CASSPGGSTDTQYF. DNA of the CDR3: TGCGCCAGCAGCCCGGGAGGGTCCACAGATACGCAGTATTTT.